The 30 T cell receptor beta chains in this list originate from one sample, sequenced in a study of T cell changes during pregnancy in multiple sclerosis (dated by TCRdb to about 2019). The library was prepared using the immunoSEQ multiplex PCR assay. The table comes from immuneACCESS by way of TCRdb, which keeps in-frame sequences with V and J called. Part of the clones is missing from these tables; in studies checked, under half for an unresolved V gene and the rest for unknown reasons. For this sample the table gives fewer than 75,000 clones, of which more than 85% were detected only once. The leading ten clones occupy about 3.7% of the sample. The sequencing used peripheral blood, collected after pregnancy. These receptors were taken from a female donor in good health, enrolled as a control in a pregnancy study.

The chain employs TRBV7-2 and TRBJ2-5; possibly TRBD2 for D (6 bases). Germline V lookup: CDR1 SGHTA, CDR2 FQGNSA. V shed 1 base and J shed 7 bases, with 13 bases lying between them. The length of the CDR3 is 14 residues. CDR3 amino acids: CASSLDGGIGTQYF. The CDR3 nucleotides read TGTGCCAGCAGCTTAGATGGGGGGATCGGGACCCAGTACTTC.

The chain uses TRBV4-1 and TRBJ1-4; tentatively, D is TRBD1 (5 bases). The germline V gene has CDR1 MGHRA and CDR2 YSYEKL. The CDR3 runs to 16 residues. The germline V and J ends were trimmed by 0 bases and 7 bases, with 15 bases remaining between them. Here the CDR3 reads CASSQDHRSFGEKLFF. CDR3 nucleotide sequence: TGCGCCAGCAGCCAAGACCACAGGTCCTTCGGTGAAAAACTGTTTTTT.

The chain carries TRBV25-1 and TRBJ2-7, with TRBD2 identical over 13 bases. The trim removed 3 bases at V and 3 bases at J, leaving 5 bases unmatched. The CDR3 spans 16 residues. Germline lookup yields CDR1 MGHDK and CDR2 SYGVNS. CDR3 region: CASSERGLAGNYEQYF. The CDR3 DNA follows: TGTGCCAGCAGTGAGAGGGGACTAGCGGGAAACTACGAGCAGTACTTC.

The J gene is TRBJ1-1, the V gene TRBV7-2; D is possibly TRBD1 (6 bases). CDR1 SGHTA and CDR2 FQGNSA come from the germline V gene. Trimming took 4 bases from V and 5 from J, leaving 14 bases between them. The CDR3 contains 14 residues. The CDR3 DNA reads as TGTGCCAGCAGCTCTCACAGGGAGCGAACTGAAGCTTTCTTT. Protein product: CASSSHRERTEAFF.

The CDR3 sequence: CASSAKIQGRDYGYTF. The CDR3 DNA is TGTGCCAGCAGTGCTAAAATACAGGGAAGAGACTATGGCTACACCTTC. J is TRBJ1-2 and V is TRBV7-6; D perhaps matches TRBD1 (6 bases). The CDR3 sequence is 16 residues long. The ends were cut back, 6 bases at V and 3 bases at J, with 20 bases in the middle. Germline V gene data show CDR1 as SGHVS and CDR2 as FNYEAQ.

The chain links TRBV13 to TRBJ2-5; 10 nucleotides agree with TRBD2. The J call may be in error: the DNA end matches TRBJ2-7 better. This CDR3 region has 18 residues. Germline CDR1 PRHDT, CDR2 FYEKMQ (reference sequence). The CDR3 nucleotides read TGTGCCAGCAGCTCCGCAGCCCTCTCTAGCGGGAGACGTGGCGAGCAGTACTTC. This gives the protein CASSSAALSSGRRGEQYF.

The CDR3 DNA is TGCGCCAGCAGCCAAGGGACAGGGCTATTGGGAAACACCATATATTTT. Translated, it gives CASSQGTGLLGNTIYF. The V gene is TRBV4-3, the J gene TRBJ1-3, with TRBD1 matching 8 bases. Germline loops: CDR1 LGHNA, CDR2 YSLEER. J lost 4 bases, V lost 1 base, and 6 bases had no gene match. The CDR3 consists of 16 residues.

In its sample, this clone was seen once. This chain joins TRBV10-3 and TRBJ2-5; a possible D gene is TRBD1 (5 bases). This CDR3 region has 14 residues. Germline CDR1 reads ENHRY; CDR2 reads SYGVKD. The V end lost 10 bases, the J end lost 3 bases, and 18 bases lay between the germline ends. CDR3 loop: CATQETSREETQYF. The CDR3 DNA follows: TGTGCCACCCAAGAGACTTCCAGGGAAGAGACCCAGTACTTC.

CDR3: CASRSSGFYEQYF. In DNA, the CDR3 is TGTGCCAGCAGGTCTTCGGGGTTCTACGAGCAGTACTTC. The J gene is TRBJ2-7, the V gene TRBV6-5; a possible D gene is TRBD2 (5 bases). CDR1 is MNHEY and CDR2 is SVGAGI in the germline V gene. Deletions cut 6 bases from V and 3 bases from J, with 12 bases between. The CDR3 loop spans 13 amino acids.

The gene calls are TRBV5-1 and TRBJ2-5, with 10 bases that match TRBD2. V lost 1 base and J lost 5; bases outside the gene matches: 8. The length of the CDR3 is 16 residues. Looked up from germline, CDR1 is SGHRS and CDR2 is YFSETQ. The CDR3 reads CASSLRPSGSMETQYF. In DNA, the CDR3 is TGCGCCAGCAGCTTGAGGCCTAGCGGGAGTATGGAGACCCAGTACTTC. Variable domain in full (rest from reference TRBV5-1 and TRBJ2-5): KAGVTQTPRYLIKTRGQQVTLSCSPISGHRSVSWYQQTPGQGLQFLFEYFSETQRNKGNFPGRFSGRQFSNSRSEMNVSTLELGDSALYLCASSLRPSGSMETQYFGPGTRLLVL.

The chain recombines TRBV2 with TRBJ2-1, with TRBD1 as a possible D gene (5 bases). The CDR3 contains 13 residues. V shed 4 bases and J shed 7 bases, with 11 bases lying between them. Germline values: CDR1 SNHLY, CDR2 FYNNEI. CDR3 amino acids: CASSGGRANEQFF. The CDR3, as DNA: TGTGCCAGCAGTGGGGGCAGGGCTAATGAGCAGTTCTTC.

The chain couples TRBV2 to TRBJ1-1, with TRBD1 matching 7 bases. This CDR3 is 14 amino acids long. Per the germline V gene, CDR1 is SNHLY and CDR2 is FYNNEI. V gave up 6 bases and J gave up 3 bases; unmatched junction bases: 7. Here the CDR3 reads CASRGRGLYTEAFF. CDR3 bases: TGTGCCAGCAGGGGTAGGGGGCTTTACACTGAAGCTTTCTTT.

The chain has TRBV28 and TRBJ1-6, with D tentatively TRBD1 (5 bases). Trimming removed 8 bases from V and 1 base from J, with 12 bases in between. The CDR3 has 15 amino acids. Germline CDR1 and CDR2: MDHEN and SYDVKM. This CDR3 is CASGLSGSYNSPLHF. The CDR3 coding sequence is TGTGCCAGCGGATTATCAGGGTCCTATAATTCACCCCTCCACTTT.

The chain couples TRBV7-9 to TRBJ2-1; 10 bases map to TRBD2. The CDR3 is 14 residues long. Trimming removed 0 bases from V and 9 bases from J; junction bases left unmatched: 2. The germline V gene encodes CDR1 SEHNR and CDR2 FQNEAQ (reference sequence). CDR3 sequence: CASSLALAGAEQFF. CDR3 bases: TGTGCCAGCAGCTTAGCCCTAGCGGGGGCTGAGCAGTTCTTC.

This rearrangement joins TRBV6-5 to TRBJ1-3; D not resolved. V gave up 0 bases and J gave up 0 bases, with 9 bases separating them. The germline CDR1 and CDR2 sequences are MNHEY and SVGAGI. The CDR3 extends over 16 amino acids. The CDR3 region is CASSYSRYFSGNTIYF. The CDR3 coding sequence is TGTGCCAGCAGTTACTCGCGGTATTTCTCTGGAAACACCATATATTTT.

The V and J genes are TRBV7-2 and TRBJ1-1; no clear D gene. CDR3 length: 17 residues. Germline V CDR1 and CDR2: SGHTA, FQGNSA. Trimming removed 5 bases from V and 0 bases from J, with 19 bases in between. The CDR3 DNA reads TGTGCCAGCAGCCCCCCTCGACGCGGAGGGATGAACACTGAAGCTTTCTTT. Protein sequence: CASSPPRRGGMNTEAFF.

There are a few counts of this clone. The rearrangement links TRBV7-9 to TRBJ1-1; 7 bases agree with TRBD1. The CDR3 totals 15 residues. V was pared by 5 bases and J by 4 bases, with 10 bases of the junction left unmatched. Germline V CDR1 and CDR2: SEHNR, FQNEAQ (reference sequence). The CDR3 protein is CASSPQGGGVTEAFF. In nucleotides, the CDR3 is TGTGCCAGCAGCCCCCAGGGGGGCGGCGTCACTGAAGCTTTCTTT.

The chain uses TRBV5-1 and TRBJ2-3; 12 nucleotides line up with TRBD2. After removal of 2 bases from V and 0 bases from J, the junction contained 7 bases not matched to a gene. This CDR3 comprises 18 residues. The germline V gene has CDR1 SGHRS and CDR2 YFSETQ. CDR3 protein: CASSLPTGTSGSTDTQYF. The CDR3 DNA reads TGCGCCAGCAGCTTACCCACCGGGACTAGCGGGAGCACAGATACGCAGTATTTT.

V usage is TRBV9 and J usage is TRBJ1-1; 8 bases agree with TRBD1. The CDR3 is made up of 15 amino acids. V gave up 0 bases and J gave up 3 bases; unmatched junction bases: 4. Germline V CDR1 and CDR2: SGDLS, YYNGEE. In DNA form, the CDR3 reads TGTGCCAGCAGCGTAGATCAGGGGGCGGACACTGAAGCTTTCTTT. The encoded protein is CASSVDQGADTEAFF.

A word on this clone: Its ends do not fully match the called genes, so a read error is possible. CDR3 DNA: TGTGCCAACCCGGCCGAGGGGGGGCAGATTGAGCGGTTCTTC. Encoded protein: CANPAEGGQIERFF. The J gene is TRBJ2-1, the V gene TRBV7-9; tentatively, D is TRBD2 (7 bases). This CDR3 spans 14 amino acids. The germline CDR1 and CDR2 sequences are SEHNR and FQNEAQ (reference sequence).

The chain combines TRBV6-6 with TRBJ2-7, with D tentatively TRBD1 (6 bases). The V and J ends lost 6 bases and 1 base respectively, with 10 bases between them. CDR3 size: 13 residues. CDR1 is MNHNY, CDR2 SVGAGI, per germline (reference sequence). In nucleotides, the CDR3 is TGTGCCAGCAGCTCAACAGGGTCCTACGAGCAGTACTTC. Protein product: CASSSTGSYEQYF.

This clone was recorded only once. The chain is built from TRBV27 and TRBJ1-1; D is perhaps TRBD1 (5 bases). Germline CDR1 and CDR2: MNHEY and SMNVEV (reference sequence). V shed 2 bases and J shed 7 bases, with 5 bases lying between them. The CDR3 has 11 residues. CDR3 region: CASSLRGEAFF. The DNA of the CDR3 is TGTGCCAGCAGTTTAAGGGGTGAAGCTTTCTTT.

The CDR3 reads CASSLDGVYTEAFF. The CDR3 DNA is TGCGCCAGCAGCTTGGACGGGGTGTACACTGAAGCTTTCTTT. The chain couples TRBV5-1 to TRBJ1-1, with D uncertain. CDR3 length: 14 residues. CDR1 SGHRS and CDR2 YFSETQ come from the germline V gene. V was shortened by 0 bases and J by 3 bases, with 9 bases between the two germline ends.

The rearrangement joins TRBV19 to TRBJ2-4, with 8 positions matching TRBD1. The J segment lost 2 bases and the V segment lost 4 bases, leaving 7 bases of the junction unmatched. The CDR3 is 16 residues long. CDR1 is LNHDA and CDR2 is SQIVND in the germline V gene (reference sequence). CDR3 protein: CASSSTHRGTKNIQYF. The CDR3, as DNA: TGTGCCAGTAGTAGTACTCACAGGGGGACCAAAAACATTCAGTACTTC.

This clone was seen once. V usage is TRBV28 and J usage is TRBJ1-5; 7 bases are shared with TRBD1. Germline assignment: CDR1 MDHEN and CDR2 SYDVKM. CDR3 length: 15 amino acids. J was trimmed by 3 bases and V by 3 bases; bases with no gene match: 5. Here the CDR3 reads CASSLRQGINQPQHF. The DNA of the CDR3 is TGTGCCAGCAGTTTGAGACAGGGAATCAATCAGCCCCAGCATTTT.

The J gene is TRBJ1-5, the V gene TRBV18; D ambiguous. CDR1 and CDR2 from the germline V gene are KGHSH and LQKENI. V was trimmed by 3 bases and J by 6 bases, leaving 12 bases between them. This CDR3 region has 14 residues. As DNA, the CDR3 is TGTGCCAGCTCACCTGGGAGGTCCGGTCAGCCCCAGCATTTT. Encoded protein: CASSPGRSGQPQHF. Complete variable domain (other parts from reference TRBV18 and TRBJ1-5): NAGVMQNPRHLVRRRGQEARLRCSPMKGHSHVYWYRQLPEEGLKFMVYLQKENIIDESGMPKERFSAEFPKEGPSILRIQQVVRGDSAAYFCASSPGRSGQPQHFGDGTRLSIL.

V gene TRBV7-2 combines with J gene TRBJ2-3; no clear D gene. The germline V and J ends were trimmed by 5 bases and 1 base, with 7 bases remaining between them. Germline assignment: CDR1 SGHTA and CDR2 FQGNSA. The CDR3 spans 13 residues. The CDR3 region has the DNA TGTGCCAGCAGCCCCGAGGGCACAGATACGCAGTATTTT. Protein product: CASSPEGTDTQYF.

The chain uses TRBV13 and TRBJ1-5; perhaps TRBD1 as D (6 bases). Germline loops: CDR1 PRHDT, CDR2 FYEKMQ (reference sequence). Trimming removed 4 bases at V and 7 bases at J, with 8 bases between. CDR3 size: 12 residues. The CDR3 sequence is CASSSGGQPQHF. The CDR3 bases are TGTGCCAGCAGCTCGGGGGGCCAGCCCCAGCATTTT.

The rearrangement links TRBV6-6 to TRBJ1-2; D might be TRBD1 (5 bases). The CDR3 has 12 amino acids. Germline-derived CDR1 and CDR2 are MNHNY and SVGAGI (reference sequence). V lost 5 bases and J 8 bases, leaving 12 bases between the germline ends. CDR3 coding DNA: TGTGCCAGCAGTCAGTCGGGGGACGGCTACACCTTC. It translates to CASSQSGDGYTF.

This clone was counted once. The chain has TRBV28 and TRBJ1-5; D remains ambiguous. The V end lost 3 bases, the J end lost 2 bases, and 17 bases lay between the germline ends. This CDR3 comprises 17 residues. Germline V lookup: CDR1 MDHEN, CDR2 SYDVKM. CDR3 residues: CASSLVGVSQGNQPQHF. The CDR3 DNA follows: TGTGCCAGCAGTTTGGTGGGCGTTAGTCAAGGCAATCAGCCCCAGCATTTT.